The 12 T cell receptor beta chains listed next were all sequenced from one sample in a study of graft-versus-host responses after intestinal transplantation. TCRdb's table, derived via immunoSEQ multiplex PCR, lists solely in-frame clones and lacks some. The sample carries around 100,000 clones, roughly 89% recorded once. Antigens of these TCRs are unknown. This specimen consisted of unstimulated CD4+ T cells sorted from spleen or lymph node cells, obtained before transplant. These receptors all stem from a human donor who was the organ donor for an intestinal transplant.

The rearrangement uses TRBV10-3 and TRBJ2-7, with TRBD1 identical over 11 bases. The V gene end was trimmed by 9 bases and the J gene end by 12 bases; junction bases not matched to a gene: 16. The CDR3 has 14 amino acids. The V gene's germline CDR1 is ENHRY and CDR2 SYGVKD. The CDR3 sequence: CAIMGTGGSGGRYF. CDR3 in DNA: TGTGCCATAATGGGGACAGGGGGTTCGGGAGGGCGGTACTTC.

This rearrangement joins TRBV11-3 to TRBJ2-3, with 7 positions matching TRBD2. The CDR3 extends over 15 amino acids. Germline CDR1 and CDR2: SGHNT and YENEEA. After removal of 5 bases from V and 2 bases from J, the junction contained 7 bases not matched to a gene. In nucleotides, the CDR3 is TGTGCCAGCAGCCACAGCGGGGCCCCCACAGATACGCAGTATTTT. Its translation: CASSHSGAPTDTQYF.

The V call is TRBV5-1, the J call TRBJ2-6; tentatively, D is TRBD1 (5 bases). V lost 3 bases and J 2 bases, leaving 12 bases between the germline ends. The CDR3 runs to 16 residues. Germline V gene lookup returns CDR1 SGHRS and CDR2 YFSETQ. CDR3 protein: CASSWVGAAGANVLTF. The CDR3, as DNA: TGCGCCAGCAGCTGGGTAGGGGCAGCTGGGGCCAACGTCCTGACTTTC.

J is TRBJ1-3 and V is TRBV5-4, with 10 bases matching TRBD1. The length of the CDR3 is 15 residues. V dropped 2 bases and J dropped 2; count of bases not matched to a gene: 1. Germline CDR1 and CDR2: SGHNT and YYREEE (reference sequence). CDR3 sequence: CASSFGTGAGNTIYF. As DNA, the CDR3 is TGTGCCAGCAGCTTTGGGACAGGGGCTGGAAACACCATATATTTT.

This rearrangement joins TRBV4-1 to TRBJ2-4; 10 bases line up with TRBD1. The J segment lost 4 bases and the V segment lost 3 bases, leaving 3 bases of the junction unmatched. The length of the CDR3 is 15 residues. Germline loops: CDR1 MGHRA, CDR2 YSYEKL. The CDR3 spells CASSHLDRGKNIQYF. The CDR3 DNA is TGCGCCAGCAGCCACTTGGACAGGGGGAAAAACATTCAGTACTTC.

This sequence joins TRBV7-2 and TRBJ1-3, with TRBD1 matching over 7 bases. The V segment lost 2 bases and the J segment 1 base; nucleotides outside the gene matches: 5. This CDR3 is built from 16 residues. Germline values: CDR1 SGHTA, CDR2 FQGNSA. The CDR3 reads CASSLIRDRSGNTIYF. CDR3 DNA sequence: TGTGCCAGCAGCTTAATTCGGGACAGATCTGGAAACACCATATATTTT.

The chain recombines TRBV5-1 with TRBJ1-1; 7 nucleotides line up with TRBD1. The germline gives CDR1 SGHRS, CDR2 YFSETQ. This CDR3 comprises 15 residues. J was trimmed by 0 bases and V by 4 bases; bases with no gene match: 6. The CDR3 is CASSPRGQMNTEAFF. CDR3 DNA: TGCGCCAGCAGCCCTAGGGGACAGATGAACACTGAAGCTTTCTTT. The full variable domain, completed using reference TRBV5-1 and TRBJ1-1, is KAGVTQTPRYLIKTRGQQVTLSCSPISGHRSVSWYQQTPGQGLQFLFEYFSETQRNKGNFPGRFSGRQFSNSRSEMNVSTLELGDSALYLCASSPRGQMNTEAFFGQGTRLTVV.

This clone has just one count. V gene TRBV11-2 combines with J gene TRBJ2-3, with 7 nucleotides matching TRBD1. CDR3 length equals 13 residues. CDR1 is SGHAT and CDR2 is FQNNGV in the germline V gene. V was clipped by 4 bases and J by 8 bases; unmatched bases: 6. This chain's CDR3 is CASSSSTGSTQYF. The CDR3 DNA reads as TGTGCCAGCAGCTCCTCGACAGGGTCTACGCAGTATTTT. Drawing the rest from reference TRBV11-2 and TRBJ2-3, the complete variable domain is EAGVAQSPRYKIIEKRQSVAFWCNPISGHATLYWYQQILGQGPKLLIQFQNNGVVDDSQLPKDRFSAERLKGVDSTLKIQPAKLEDSAVYLCASSSSTGSTQYFGPGTRLTVL.

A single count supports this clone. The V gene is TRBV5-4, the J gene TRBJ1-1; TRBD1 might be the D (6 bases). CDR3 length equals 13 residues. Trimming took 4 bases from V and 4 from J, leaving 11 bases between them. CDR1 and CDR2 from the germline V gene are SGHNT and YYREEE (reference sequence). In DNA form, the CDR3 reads TGTGCCAGCAGCCCACAGGGACGCACTGAAGCTTTCTTT. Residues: CASSPQGRTEAFF.

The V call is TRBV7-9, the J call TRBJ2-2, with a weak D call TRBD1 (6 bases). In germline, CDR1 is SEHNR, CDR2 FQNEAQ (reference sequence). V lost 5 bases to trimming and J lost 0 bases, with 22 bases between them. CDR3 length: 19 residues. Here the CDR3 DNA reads TGTGCCAGCAGCCCTCCGCCTGACAGGCCTACCGCGAACACCGGGGAGCTGTTTTTT. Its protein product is CASSPPPDRPTANTGELFF.

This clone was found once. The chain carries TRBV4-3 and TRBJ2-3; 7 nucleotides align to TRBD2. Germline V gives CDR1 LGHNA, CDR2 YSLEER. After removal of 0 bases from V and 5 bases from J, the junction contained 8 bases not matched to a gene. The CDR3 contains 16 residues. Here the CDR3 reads CASSQEPSGEGDTQYF. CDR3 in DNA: TGCGCCAGCAGCCAAGAACCGAGCGGGGAGGGAGATACGCAGTATTTT.

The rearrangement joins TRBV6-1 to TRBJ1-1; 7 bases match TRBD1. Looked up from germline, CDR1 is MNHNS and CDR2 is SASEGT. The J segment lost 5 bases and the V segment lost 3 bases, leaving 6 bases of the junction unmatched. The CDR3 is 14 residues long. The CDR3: CASSDHRGRTEAFF. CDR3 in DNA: TGTGCCAGCAGTGACCATAGGGGGCGAACTGAAGCTTTCTTT.